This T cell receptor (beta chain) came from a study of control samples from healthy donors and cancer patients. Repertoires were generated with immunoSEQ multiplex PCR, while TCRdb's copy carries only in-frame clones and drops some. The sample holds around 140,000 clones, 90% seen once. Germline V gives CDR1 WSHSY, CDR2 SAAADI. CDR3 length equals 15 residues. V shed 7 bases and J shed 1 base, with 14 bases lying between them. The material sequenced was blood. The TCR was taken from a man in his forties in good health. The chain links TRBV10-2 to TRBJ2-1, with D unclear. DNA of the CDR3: TGCGCCAGCAAAGCCCAGCCTTATTCCTACAATGAGCAGTTCTTC. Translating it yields CASKAQPYSYNEQFF.